A selection of T cell receptor beta chains follows, all from one sample in a study of T cell clones after liver transplantation. Method: immunoSEQ multiplex PCR; TCRdb's copy keeps in-frame clones and lacks some. The sample has about 51,000 clones; approximately 87% are singletons. The specimen comprised CD8+ T cells from blood, sampled 12 months after liver transplant. The receptors come from a human patient who received a liver transplant. The T cells may partly be graft donor cells. Both conserved end residues are part of each CDR3. D genes are given only for firm matches. Expanded clones get a size class; other rows say once, few or many, or leave the size out.

CASSLNGENQPQHF	TGTGCCAGCAGTTTGAACGGGGAAAATCAGCCCCAGCATTTT	once	TRBJ1-5	-	TRBV27
CSVVQPTEKTYEQYF	TGCAGCGTTGTCCAACCGACGGAGAAAACCTACGAGCAGTACTTC	-	TRBJ2-7	-	TRBV29-1
CASSPTLAGEQADTQYF	TGTGCCAGCAGCCCTACCCTAGCGGGAGAGCAAGCAGATACGCAGTATTTT	few	TRBJ2-3	TRBD2	TRBV7-9
CASLEGAYTGELFF	TGTGCCAGCTTGGAGGGGGCTTACACCGGGGAGCTGTTTTTT	-	TRBJ2-2	-	TRBV11-2
CATSTQFRYPGAPNEKLFF	TGTGCCACCAGCACCCAGTTTAGATACCCAGGGGCGCCTAATGAAAAACTGTTTTTT	-	TRBJ1-4	-	TRBV15
CAWSRSSNTEAFF	TGTGCCTGGAGTCGCTCCTCGAACACTGAAGCTTTCTTT	-	TRBJ1-1	-	TRBV30
CATSREGGKGKSQPQHF	TGTGCCACCAGCAGAGAGGGGGGTAAGGGGAAAAGTCAGCCCCAGCATTTT	-	TRBJ1-5	-	TRBV15
CASRTGGSGNTEAFF	TGTGCCAGTAGGACAGGGGGCAGCGGGAACACTGAAGCTTTCTTT	-	TRBJ1-1	TRBD1	TRBV19
CASSQDGLTDQETQYF	TGCGCCAGCAGCCAAGATGGGTTAACGGACCAAGAGACCCAGTACTTC	-	TRBJ2-5	-	TRBV4-3
CASSQTGTGGRQPQHF	TGCGCCAGCAGCCAAACCGGGACAGGGGGCAGGCAGCCCCAGCATTTT	-	TRBJ1-5	TRBD1	TRBV4-1
CASSSGPLLNTEAFF	TGTGCCAGCAGCTCGGGACCCCTATTGAACACTGAAGCTTTCTTT	-	TRBJ1-1	-	TRBV13
CASSMAGGTYEQYF	TGTGCCAGTAGTATGGCGGGAGGGACCTACGAGCAGTACTTC	-	TRBJ2-7	TRBD2	TRBV19
CAGDRDYGYTF	TGTGCCGGAGACAGGGACTATGGCTACACCTTC	-	TRBJ1-2	TRBD1	TRBV13
CASAYSLADEQFF	TGTGCCAGCGCCTACTCGCTAGCGGATGAGCAGTTCTTC	-	TRBJ2-1	TRBD2	TRBV27
CASSLRGTGNYEQYF	TGTGCCAGCAGCTTGAGAGGGACAGGCAACTACGAGCAGTACTTC	-	TRBJ2-7	TRBD1	TRBV5-4
CASTGSYEQYF	TGTGCCAGCACGGGCTCCTACGAGCAGTACTTC	-	TRBJ2-7	-	TRBV7-9
CASSWGLTGGDEQYF	TGTGCCAGCAGCTGGGGCTTAACGGGTGGCGACGAGCAGTACTTC	-	TRBJ2-7	-	TRBV5-8
CASSYSPGLAVNEQFF	TGTGCCAGCAGCTATTCACCGGGACTAGCGGTCAATGAGCAGTTCTTC	-	TRBJ2-1	TRBD2	TRBV7-9
CASSPGLAAYEQYF	TGTGCCAGCAGCCCGGGACTAGCGGCCTACGAGCAGTACTTC	-	TRBJ2-7	TRBD2	TRBV7-9
CASSETSGSGETQYF	TGTGCCAGCAGTGAGACTAGCGGGAGTGGGGAGACCCAGTACTTC	-	TRBJ2-5	TRBD2	TRBV6-4
CASSLHSDEQFF	TGCGCCAGCAGCTTGCACTCGGATGAGCAGTTCTTC	-	TRBJ2-1	-	TRBV5-1
CASSLLGGDNEQFF	TGTGCCAGCAGTTTATTGGGAGGCGACAATGAGCAGTTCTTC	-	TRBJ2-1	-	TRBV27
CASSLKPQATFYEQYF	TGTGCCAGCAGTTTAAAGCCCCAGGCGACCTTTTACGAGCAGTACTTC	-	TRBJ2-7	-	TRBV27
CASSHLGLAGKGQRDEQFF	TGCGCCAGCAGCCATCTCGGACTAGCGGGAAAGGGGCAACGGGATGAGCAGTTCTTC	-	TRBJ2-1	TRBD2	TRBV4-1
CASSRVSYNEQFF	TGTGCCAGCAGCCGTGTCTCCTACAATGAGCAGTTCTTC	-	TRBJ2-1	-	TRBV7-2
CASSFWSYNEQFF	TGTGCCAGCAGTTTCTGGTCGTACAATGAGCAGTTCTTC	-	TRBJ2-1	-	TRBV28
CSVVPVGTREKLFF	TGCAGCGTTGTCCCCGTCGGGACACGAGAAAAACTGTTTTTT	-	TRBJ1-4	-	TRBV29-1
CASSFGLAGGTQYF	TGTGCCAGCAGCTTCGGACTAGCGGGAGGTACGCAGTATTTT	-	TRBJ2-3	TRBD2	TRBV5-6
CASSLSQTLRVQETQYF	TGTGCCAGCAGCTTGAGCCAGACCCTAAGGGTCCAAGAGACCCAGTACTTC	-	TRBJ2-5	-	TRBV11-2
CTSSQDTSGRANEQFF	TGCACCAGCAGCCAAGATACTAGCGGGAGGGCCAATGAGCAGTTCTTC	-	TRBJ2-1	-	TRBV1
CASSWPYEQYF	TGTGCCAGCAGCTGGCCCTACGAGCAGTACTTC	-	TRBJ2-7	-	TRBV2
CASSSLTRLAGVGEQFF	TGTGCCAGCAGCTCCCTCACCAGGCTAGCGGGAGTGGGTGAGCAGTTCTTC	-	TRBJ2-1	TRBD2	TRBV7-9
CASSPGHGYEQYF	TGTGCCAGTAGCCCGGGACACGGGTACGAGCAGTACTTC	few	TRBJ2-7	-	TRBV19
CASLQGANSNQPQHF	TGTGCCAGCCTGCAGGGGGCAAATAGCAATCAGCCCCAGCATTTT	-	TRBJ1-5	TRBD1	TRBV7-8
CASTIGALQPQHF	TGTGCCAGTACCATAGGGGCTCTCCAGCCCCAGCATTTT	-	TRBJ1-5	-	TRBV19
CASTFNLYEQYF	TGTGCCAGCACCTTTAACCTCTACGAGCAGTACTTC	-	TRBJ2-7	-	TRBV2
CASSQVPRGGFYEQYF	TGCGCCAGCAGCCAAGTCCCCCGTGGGGGGTTCTACGAGCAGTACTTC	-	TRBJ2-7	-	TRBV4-1
CASSLGQGVEAFF	TGCGCCAGCAGCTTGGGACAGGGGGTTGAAGCTTTCTTT	-	TRBJ1-1	TRBD1	TRBV5-1
CAIAREMEKQFF	TGTGCCATTGCCCGGGAAATGGAAAAGCAGTTCTTC	-	TRBJ2-1	-	TRBV10-3
CASSLANSEETQYF	TGTGCCAGCAGCCTTGCTAACTCGGAGGAGACCCAGTACTTC	-	TRBJ2-5	-	TRBV7-9